These 21 T cell receptor beta chains were sequenced from one sample in a study of T cell responses to AZD1222 COVID-19 vaccine. Clones were read by immunoSEQ multiplex PCR, and TCRdb kept only the in-frame ones, dropping some. This sample has 87,000 or so clones, with nearly 90% found just once. The starting material was peripheral blood, obtained on day 0 of AZD1222 vaccination. The receptors originated from an adult in good health.

The chain joins TRBV5-5 to TRBJ1-5; 12 nucleotides align to TRBD1. V lost 3 bases and J lost 7; bases outside the gene matches: 8. The CDR3 runs to 16 residues. In germline, CDR1 is SGHKS, CDR2 YYEKEE (reference sequence). The CDR3 DNA is TGTGCCAGCAGCTGGGGGGACAGGGGGCAGGGGCAGCCCCAGCATTTT. This sequence encodes CASSWGDRGQGQPQHF.

The rearrangement joins TRBV6-2 or TRBV6-3 to TRBJ2-7; 7 nucleotides match TRBD1. CDR3 size: 13 residues. V gave up 5 bases and J gave up 2 bases; unmatched junction bases: 3. Germline V lookup: CDR1 MNHEY, CDR2 SVGEGT. This CDR3 is CASSVDRTYEQYF. DNA for the CDR3: TGTGCCAGCAGTGTGGACAGGACCTACGAGCAGTACTTC.

As concerns this clone: Other DNA sequences from this sample encode an identical CDR3 as well. The chain uses TRBV18 and TRBJ1-5, with no clear D. This CDR3 is 14 amino acids long. CDR1 and CDR2 from the germline V gene are KGHSH and LQKENI. The V gene lost 3 bases and the J gene lost 3 bases, with 9 bases spanning the gap. CDR3 region: CASSPGTSNQPQHF. The DNA of the CDR3 is TGTGCCAGCTCACCGGGAACCTCCAATCAGCCCCAGCATTTT. The entire variable domain, with the rest obtained from reference TRBV18 and TRBJ1-5, is as follows: NAGVMQNPRHLVRRRGQEARLRCSPMKGHSHVYWYRQLPEEGLKFMVYLQKENIIDESGMPKERFSAEFPKEGPSILRIQQVVRGDSAAYFCASSPGTSNQPQHFGDGTRLSIL.

This sequence joins TRBV6-5 and TRBJ1-1; D not certain. V was shortened by 8 bases and J by 1 base, with 11 bases between the two germline ends. The CDR3 spans 13 residues. CDR1 and CDR2 (germline): MNHEY, SVGAGI. The CDR3: CASPLSPNTEAFF. The CDR3 nucleotides read TGTGCCAGCCCCCTGTCCCCGAACACTGAAGCTTTCTTT.

The rearrangement uses TRBV7-3 and TRBJ1-2; maybe TRBD1 (5 bases). The CDR3 has 13 amino acids. V was trimmed by 4 bases and J by 7 bases, leaving 13 bases between them. The germline V gene has CDR1 SGHTA and CDR2 FQGTGA. The CDR3 DNA is TGTGCCAGCAGCTCCAGGGTCTCTGGTGGCTACACCTTC. It yields the protein CASSSRVSGGYTF.

The chain joins TRBV6-5 to TRBJ1-2; maybe TRBD1 (5 bases). Trimming removed 5 bases from V and 2 bases from J, with 9 bases in between. Germline V CDR1 and CDR2: MNHEY, SVGAGI. The CDR3 is 13 residues long. CDR3 bases: TGTGCCAGCAGTCCGGAGGGGAACTATGGCTACACCTTC. It translates to CASSPEGNYGYTF.

The chain recombines TRBV3-1 (or the pseudogene TRBV3-2) with TRBJ2-3; D not resolved. The germline CDR1 and CDR2 sequences are LGHDT and YNNKEL (reference sequence). Trimming cost V 0 bases and J 7 bases, with 14 bases left between them. The CDR3 runs to 15 residues. CDR3 amino acids: CASSQDVDPRYTQYF. The DNA for the CDR3 is TGTGCCAGCAGCCAAGATGTGGACCCAAGGTATACGCAGTATTTT.

The chain couples TRBV19 to TRBJ1-5, with D uncertain. CDR1 LNHDA and CDR2 SQIVND come from the germline V gene (reference sequence). V lost 7 bases and J lost 7, with 11 bases in between. This CDR3 contains 12 residues. The CDR3 region has the DNA TGTGCCAGTAAGGATGGAGGGCAGCCCCAGCATTTT. It is translated as CASKDGGQPQHF.

The CDR3 DNA reads TGTGCCAGCAGCGCGTCAGGGGTTGGAAACACCATATATTTT. Its translation is CASSASGVGNTIYF. The genes are TRBV11-1 and TRBJ1-3; possible D gene TRBD1, 6 bases. Per germline, CDR1 SGHAT and CDR2 FQDESV (reference sequence). V was trimmed by 5 bases and J by 3 bases, leaving 11 bases between them. This CDR3 has 14 residues.

The chain carries TRBV2 and TRBJ2-2; weak D call: TRBD1 (6 bases). The V gene's germline CDR1 is SNHLY and CDR2 FYNNEI. The CDR3 is made up of 13 amino acids. V lost 5 bases and J 7 bases, leaving 11 bases between the germline ends. This CDR3 reads CASSLGAGGELFF. DNA for the CDR3: TGTGCCAGCAGTTTGGGGGCAGGCGGGGAGCTGTTTTTT.

This clone was counted only a few times. The rearrangement joins TRBV9 to TRBJ1-4, with TRBD1 as a possible D gene (6 bases). The CDR3 loop spans 14 amino acids. V lost 0 bases and J 4 bases, leaving 7 bases between the germline ends. Germline loops: CDR1 SGDLS, CDR2 YYNGEE. This CDR3 is CASSVGGHNEKLFF. CDR3 sequence (DNA): TGTGCCAGCAGCGTAGGGGGGCATAATGAAAAACTGTTTTTT.

The chain is built from TRBV9 and TRBJ1-2; no clear D. The CDR3 runs 13 residues. V gave up 0 bases and J gave up 4 bases, with 7 bases separating them. CDR1 is SGDLS, CDR2 YYNGEE, per germline. CDR3 DNA sequence: TGTGCCAGCAGCGTAGAAGAGCGCTATGGCTACACCTTC. Protein: CASSVEERYGYTF. The full variable domain, completed using reference TRBV9 and TRBJ1-2, is DSGVTQTPKHLITATGQRVTLRCSPRSGDLSVYWYQQSLDQGLQFLIQYYNGEERAKGNILERFSAQQFPDLHSELNLSSLELGDSALYFCASSVEERYGYTFGSGTRLTVV.

The rearrangement joins TRBV6-1 to TRBJ2-7, with 8 bases identical to TRBD2. V shed 1 base, J shed 0 bases, and the junction held 2 bases outside the gene matches. Germline assignment: CDR1 MNHNS and CDR2 SASEGT. This CDR3 comprises 15 residues. The CDR3 protein is CASSEGTSSSYEQYF. The CDR3 DNA follows: TGTGCCAGCAGTGAAGGGACTAGCAGCTCCTACGAGCAGTACTTC.

V gene TRBV3-1 (or the pseudogene TRBV3-2) combines with J gene TRBJ1-1; maybe TRBD1 (6 bases). This CDR3 has 16 amino acids. Germline CDR1 and CDR2: LGHDT and YNNKEL (reference sequence). Trimming stripped 0 bases from V and 10 bases from J, with 21 bases between. The DNA for the CDR3 is TGTGCCAGCAGCCAAGAGGGGGACAAACTCCGGTTTGTAGCTTTCTTT. This gives the protein CASSQEGDKLRFVAFF.

The CDR3 loop is CASSQNRPGAGSYNEQFF. CDR3 nucleotides: TGTGCCAGCAGCCAAAATCGTCCCGGGGCGGGCTCCTACAATGAGCAGTTCTTC. This chain joins TRBV7-3 and TRBJ2-1; D could derive from TRBD1 or TRBD2 (5 bases each). CDR1 is SGHTA, CDR2 FQGTGA, per germline. CDR3 length: 18 residues. The V end lost 5 bases, the J end lost 0 bases, and 20 bases lay between the germline ends.

The CDR3 here is CASSYRDKGYEQYF. The CDR3 coding sequence is TGTGCCAGCAGTTACCGGGATAAGGGCTACGAGCAGTACTTC. V gene TRBV6-7 combines with J gene TRBJ2-7, with D maybe TRBD2 (5 bases). TRBV6-7 is an ORF, with its function uncertain. Trimming removed 2 bases from V and 3 bases from J, with 11 bases in between. This CDR3 has 14 amino acids.

The chain is built from TRBV5-1 and TRBJ1-1, with D tentatively TRBD1 (5 bases). This CDR3 comprises 14 residues. The V and J ends lost 0 bases and 4 bases respectively, with 10 bases between them. Germline values: CDR1 SGHRS, CDR2 YFSETQ. DNA for the CDR3: TGCGCCAGCAGCTTGGCCCCAGGGAGCACTGAAGCTTTCTTT. Translation gives CASSLAPGSTEAFF.

The chain has TRBV11-2 and TRBJ1-1, with 10 bases identical to TRBD1. The germline CDR1 and CDR2 sequences are SGHAT and FQNNGV. The V segment lost 0 bases and the J segment 4 bases; nucleotides outside the gene matches: 2. The CDR3 totals 15 residues. The CDR3 nucleotides read TGTGCCAGCAGCTTAGAAGGGACAGGGGCCACTGAAGCTTTCTTT. Residues: CASSLEGTGATEAFF.

This rearrangement joins TRBV9 to TRBJ1-1, with D perhaps matching TRBD1 (5 bases). V was clipped by 3 bases and J by 5 bases, with 17 bases between them. The CDR3 totals 15 residues. Germline CDR1 is SGDLS and CDR2 is YYNGEE. The CDR3 loop reads CASSAQQGGETEAFF. CDR3 bases: TGTGCCAGCAGCGCTCAGCAGGGAGGGGAAACTGAAGCTTTCTTT.

A remark on this clone: A junction end diverges from the germline sequence, so it may reflect a read error. This chain uses TRBV14 with TRBJ1-2, with D unclear. The CDR3 has 10 amino acids. Germline CDR1 is SGHDN and CDR2 is FVKESK. The CDR3 loop reads CASSQEQTHF. The CDR3, as DNA: TGTGCCAGCAGCCAAGAACAGACCCACTTC. The full variable domain, with the rest looked up from reference TRBV14 and TRBJ1-2, is EAGVTQFPSHSVIEKGQTVTLRCDPISGHDNLYWYRRVMGKEIKFLLHFVKESKQDESGMPNNRFLAERTGGTYSTLKVQPAELEDSGVYFCASSQEQTHFGSGTRLTVV.

The chain joins TRBV19 to TRBJ1-1, with unresolved D. CDR3 length: 16 residues. The V end lost 1 base, the J end lost 0 bases, and 12 bases lay between the germline ends. Germline values: CDR1 LNHDA, CDR2 SQIVND (reference sequence). CDR3 amino acids: CASSIGRWRMNTEAFF. For the CDR3, the DNA is TGTGCCAGTAGTATAGGGAGGTGGCGGATGAACACTGAAGCTTTCTTT.